This T cell receptor beta chain was identified during a study of shared T cell receptors in the human thymus. Only in-frame clones appear in the TCRdb table, and some are missing; sequencing was by immunoSEQ multiplex PCR. The sample has about 710,000 clones, around 87% seen once; the top ten hold roughly 0.0094%. The ends lost 8 bases at V and 7 bases at J; junction bases unmatched: 22. CDR3 length equals 18 residues. CDR1 WSHSY and CDR2 SAAADI come from the germline V gene. These sequences were also reported in another study, on human thymus T cells.

The chain is built from TRBV10-2 and TRBJ2-1; 8 bases are a match to TRBD2. The clonotype was recovered from a boy in the first two years of life with a congenital heart defect. The sample was thymocytes. CDR3 in DNA: TGCGCCAGCCGTGGGGAGCTAGGGCGGGAGGACCCAAATAATGAGCAGTTCTTC. Its translation: CASRGELGREDPNNEQFF.